This T cell receptor beta chain was retrieved from a study of cytomegalovirus exposure and HLA in healthy donors. Study-wide findings and caveats: Three chains linked to CMV were shown in vitro to be specific for CMV antigens. Reported results showed that the classifier diagnosed cytomegalovirus status with high specificity and sensitivity. Cytomegalovirus association was assigned to over 150 TCR beta chains.

CDR3 length: 15 residues. Looked up from germline, CDR1 is MNHNS and CDR2 is SASEGT. V trimming: 3 bases; J trimming: 8 bases; junction bases outside the gene matches: 10. Generated by immunoSEQ multiplex PCR, the TCRdb table keeps only in-frame clones and is missing some. The sample has approximately 150,000 clones; about four fifths are singletons. A note on this clone: The target antigen is unknown.

The chain has TRBV6-1 and TRBJ2-1; 7 bases are a match to TRBD1. This sequence was found in a man aged 25 to 40 in good health and CMV-seropositive. Sequencing was carried out using PBMCs. The CDR3 coding sequence is TGTGCCAGCAGTGACAGCCTACAGGGGTGGGATGAGCAGTTCTTC. It yields the protein CASSDSLQGWDEQFF.